These 26 T cell receptor beta chains originate from one sample sequenced in a study of shared clonotypes between healthy human individuals. Sequencing used immunoSEQ multiplex PCR; TCRdb keeps in-frame clones, though not all of them. The repertoire consists of some 2,000,000 clones, with around 95% occurring once and the leading ten covering around 0.13%. Specimen: naive CD4+ T cells sorted from blood. The subset here: CD45RA+ positively selected. The receptor set was obtained from a man aged 18 to 30 in good health.

The chain has TRBV29-1 and TRBJ2-2; D uncertain. This CDR3 region has 11 residues. Germline loops: CDR1 SQVTM, CDR2 ANQGSEA. V lost 4 bases and J lost 7, with 7 bases in between. This CDR3 reads CSVGGHGELFF. The CDR3 nucleotides are TGCAGCGTTGGAGGCCACGGGGAGCTGTTTTTT.

The genes are TRBV4-3 and TRBJ2-2; D is ambiguous. The length of the CDR3 is 13 residues. The V and J ends lost 1 base and 4 bases respectively, with 4 bases between them. CDR1 is LGHNA, CDR2 YSLEER, per germline. The CDR3 DNA reads as TGCGCCAGCAGCCAAGGACCCACCGGGGAGCTGTTTTTT. This codes for CASSQGPTGELFF.

The gene calls are TRBV6-6 and TRBJ2-7; D is uncertain. Trimming took off 5 bases at V and 4 bases at J, with 6 bases between the two ends. CDR1 is MNHNY and CDR2 is SVGAGI in the germline V gene (reference sequence). The CDR3 runs 11 residues. In nucleotides, the CDR3 is TGTGCCAGCAGTAAACTTTACGAGCAGTACTTC. As protein: CASSKLYEQYF.

The table lists this clone with a count of one. V and J are TRBV5-6 and TRBJ1-5; 7 nucleotides align to TRBD1. Germline V CDR1 and CDR2: SGHDT, YYEEEE. This CDR3 is 14 amino acids long. Trimming at V came to 4 bases and at J to 4 bases, leaving 5 bases not matched to a gene. The CDR3 DNA sequence: TGTGCCAGCAGCGTCCGGGACAGTAATCAGCCCCAGCATTTT. Translation: CASSVRDSNQPQHF.

This chain uses TRBV11-2 with TRBJ1-5; D remains unclear. The length of the CDR3 is 13 residues. Trimming left V 1 base short and J 6 bases short, with 7 bases between. From germline, CDR1 is SGHAT and CDR2 FQNNGV. The CDR3 region has the DNA TGTGCCAGCAGCTTAGGGGAAGGTCAGCCCCAGCATTTT. Its protein is CASSLGEGQPQHF.

On this clone: The sample holds other DNA sequences that translate to the same CDR3. This sequence joins TRBV29-1 and TRBJ1-1; D unresolved. The germline V gene has CDR1 SQVTM and CDR2 ANQGSEA. The CDR3 consists of 13 residues. Trimming removed 3 bases from V and 0 bases from J, with 8 bases in between. DNA of the CDR3: TGCAGCGTTGAGGGTAGGGTGAACACTGAAGCTTTCTTT. Amino acid sequence: CSVEGRVNTEAFF. Together with reference TRBV29-1 and TRBJ1-1, the CDR3 gives the full variable domain: SAVISQKPSRDICQRGTSLTIQCQVDSQVTMMFWYRQQPGQSLTLIATANQGSEATYESGFVIDKFPISRPNLTFSTLTVSNMSPEDSSIYLCSVEGRVNTEAFFGQGTRLTVV.

The genes are TRBV6-1 and TRBJ2-1; D gene unclear. Trimming cost V 8 bases and J 8 bases, with 22 bases left between them. This CDR3 has 15 amino acids. From germline, CDR1 is MNHNS and CDR2 SASEGT. The CDR3: CASVHSPLLPDEQFF. CDR3 bases: TGTGCCAGCGTCCACTCCCCACTGCTTCCCGATGAGCAGTTCTTC.

The gene calls are TRBV5-5 and TRBJ2-2; 13 nucleotides line up with TRBD2. Germline trimming cut 4 bases from V and 6 bases from J; bases unmatched to any gene: 6. Germline-derived CDR1 and CDR2 are SGHKS and YYEKEE (reference sequence). The CDR3 is 16 residues long. This chain's CDR3 is CASSLGLAGRAGELFF. The DNA for the CDR3 is TGTGCCAGCAGCCTGGGACTAGCGGGAAGGGCCGGGGAGCTGTTTTTT. The variable domain in full, completed from reference TRBV5-5 and TRBJ2-2, reads DAGVTQSPTHLIKTRGQQVTLRCSPISGHKSVSWYQQVLGQGPQFIFQYYEKEERGRGNFPDRFSARQFPNYSSELNVNALLLGDSALYLCASSLGLAGRAGELFFGEGSRLTVL.

The rearrangement joins TRBV11-3 to TRBJ2-2, with TRBD2 matching over 8 bases. The V gene end was trimmed by 1 base and the J gene end by 3 bases; junction bases not matched to a gene: 7. Germline V gene sequence: CDR1 SGHNT, CDR2 YENEEA. This CDR3 spans 17 amino acids. Written as DNA, the CDR3 is TGTGCCAGCAGCTTAGGCGGGGGGCGACGAGACACCGGGGAGCTGTTTTTT. As protein: CASSLGGGRRDTGELFF. Complete variable domain (other parts from reference TRBV11-3 and TRBJ2-2): EAGVVQSPRYKIIEKKQPVAFWCNPISGHNTLYWYLQNLGQGPELLIRYENEEAVDDSQLPKDRFSAERLKGVDSTLKIQPAELGDSAVYLCASSLGGGRRDTGELFFGEGSRLTVL.

J is TRBJ2-3 and V is TRBV9; D may correspond to TRBD1 or TRBD2 (5 bases each). Trimming left V 1 base short and J 1 base short, with 16 bases between. From germline, CDR1 is SGDLS and CDR2 YYNGEE. The CDR3 contains 17 residues. The CDR3 spells CASSVIGEGYRTDTQYF. The CDR3 DNA reads TGTGCCAGCAGCGTAATAGGAGAGGGGTATCGCACAGATACGCAGTATTTT.

The chain is built from TRBV19 and TRBJ2-3; 7 bases align to TRBD1. Trimming took 5 bases from V and 4 from J; bases not matched to a gene: 9. CDR1 LNHDA and CDR2 SQIVND come from the germline V gene (reference sequence). The CDR3 spans 15 residues. This CDR3 reads CASSAQGESADTQYF. For the CDR3, the DNA is TGTGCCAGTAGTGCGCAGGGGGAATCAGCAGATACGCAGTATTTT.

The chain joins TRBV30 to TRBJ1-6, with 7 bases aligning to TRBD1. The V gene end was trimmed by 7 bases and the J gene end by 3 bases; junction bases not matched to a gene: 9. The CDR3 is made up of 15 amino acids. CDR1 GTSNPN and CDR2 SVGIG come from the germline V gene (reference sequence). CDR3 protein: CAYLGGGDYNSPLHF. The CDR3 bases are TGTGCCTACCTTGGAGGGGGCGACTATAATTCACCCCTCCACTTT.

This clone was picked up one time. The V gene is TRBV11-2, the J gene TRBJ2-7; 8 bases match TRBD1. J gave up 1 base and V 1 base, and 3 bases lay outside the gene matches. Germline values: CDR1 SGHAT, CDR2 FQNNGV. The CDR3 is 15 amino acids. The CDR3 nucleotides read TGTGCCAGCAGCTTAGCGGACAGGGCTTCCTACGAGCAGTACTTC. As protein: CASSLADRASYEQYF.

This clone was counted a single time. Other DNA sequences from this sample encode an identical CDR3 as well. The chain combines TRBV29-1 with TRBJ2-4; 9 bases agree with TRBD1. Germline CDR1 SQVTM, CDR2 ANQGSEA. The ends lost 3 bases at V and 4 bases at J; junction bases unmatched: 1. This CDR3 spans 13 amino acids. The DNA for the CDR3 is TGCAGCGTTGAGGGACAGGGTAAAAACATTCAGTACTTC. Translation: CSVEGQGKNIQYF. Full variable domain (rest looked up from reference TRBV29-1 and TRBJ2-4): SAVISQKPSRDICQRGTSLTIQCQVDSQVTMMFWYRQQPGQSLTLIATANQGSEATYESGFVIDKFPISRPNLTFSTLTVSNMSPEDSSIYLCSVEGQGKNIQYFGAGTRLSVL.

As for this clone: At one of its ends the junction is not consistent with the germline gene, which may arise from a read error. This sequence joins TRBV7-7 and TRBJ2-3; 8 nucleotides match TRBD1. The CDR3 runs to 13 residues. Germline-derived CDR1 and CDR2 are SSHAT and FNYEAQ (reference sequence). The CDR3 DNA sequence: TGTGCTAGCAGCTCAGACAGGGGTGATACGCAGTATTTT. Protein: CASSSDRGDTQYF. Full variable domain (remainder filled in from reference TRBV7-7 and TRBJ2-3): GAGVSQSPRYKVTKRGQDVTLRCDPISSHATLYWYQQALGQGPEFLTYFNYEAQPDKSGLPSDRFSAERPEGSISTLTIQRTEQRDSAMYRCASSSDRGDTQYFGPGTRLTVL.

The rearrangement links TRBV4-3 to TRBJ2-1; the D gene is possibly TRBD2 (6 bases). This CDR3 has 13 amino acids. V lost 0 bases and J 14 bases, leaving 14 bases between the germline ends. CDR1 LGHNA and CDR2 YSLEER come from the germline V gene. CDR3 sequence reads: CASSQEDTASEFF. The CDR3 DNA sequence: TGCGCCAGCAGCCAAGAGGATACGGCTAGCGAGTTCTTC.

This chain connects TRBV5-4 to TRBJ2-2; 9 positions agree with TRBD1. This CDR3 region has 16 residues. V trimming: 4 bases; J trimming: 2 bases; junction bases outside the gene matches: 6. Per germline, CDR1 SGHNT and CDR2 YYREEE (reference sequence). The CDR3 DNA reads as TGTGCCAGCAGCACCGGGGGACAGGGAAACACCGGGGAGCTGTTTTTT. Translation: CASSTGGQGNTGELFF.

The V gene is TRBV18, the J gene TRBJ1-1, with a possible D match to TRBD1 (5 bases). Trimming removed 7 bases at V and 4 bases at J, with 16 bases between. Germline CDR1 reads KGHSH; CDR2 reads LQKENI. The CDR3 consists of 14 residues. CDR3 region: CASYPPNRFTEAFF. The CDR3, as DNA: TGTGCCAGCTACCCACCGAACAGGTTCACTGAAGCTTTCTTT.

The chain recombines TRBV4-3 with TRBJ2-6; D remains ambiguous. V was clipped by 4 bases and J by 0 bases, with 7 bases between them. This CDR3 is built from 15 residues. The germline CDR1 and CDR2 sequences are LGHNA and YSLEER. The CDR3 coding sequence is TGCGCCAGCAGCCCCCGTTTCTCTGGGGCCAACGTCCTGACTTTC. Translated, it gives CASSPRFSGANVLTF.

This clone showed up just a few times. The V and J genes are TRBV10-2 and TRBJ1-6, with 8 bases that match TRBD1. The junction had 12 bases not matched to a gene; V was cut back by 6 bases and J by 8 bases. CDR3 length: 16 residues. Germline CDR1 and CDR2: WSHSY and SAAADI. The CDR3 loop is CASSEGLTGAYSPLHF. CDR3 in DNA: TGCGCCAGCAGCGAAGGGCTGACAGGGGCTTATTCACCCCTCCACTTT.

As regards this clone: The same CDR3 also results from other DNA sequences found in this sample. The CDR3 DNA reads as TGCGCCAGCAGCTTGGAAGCAGGGAACACTGAAGCTTTCTTT. Translation: CASSLEAGNTEAFF. The chain is built from TRBV5-1 and TRBJ1-1; D gene unclear. Germline V gene sequence: CDR1 SGHRS, CDR2 YFSETQ. This CDR3 region has 14 residues. Trimming took off 0 bases at V and 1 base at J, with 7 bases between the two ends. Filled out from reference TRBV5-1 and TRBJ1-1, the complete variable domain reads KAGVTQTPRYLIKTRGQQVTLSCSPISGHRSVSWYQQTPGQGLQFLFEYFSETQRNKGNFPGRFSGRQFSNSRSEMNVSTLELGDSALYLCASSLEAGNTEAFFGQGTRLTVV.

The chain joins TRBV6-5 to TRBJ2-5, with D hard to call. V lost 6 bases to trimming and J lost 5 bases, with 10 bases between them. Germline V lookup: CDR1 MNHEY, CDR2 SVGAGI. The CDR3 runs to 12 residues. CDR3 in DNA: TGTGCCAGCAGCTCAACCAGGGAGACCCAGTACTTC. This translates into CASSSTRETQYF.

This chain links TRBV27 with TRBJ1-3; TRBD1 is a possible D gene (5 bases). CDR1 and CDR2 from the germline V gene are MNHEY and SMNVEV (reference sequence). The CDR3 contains 13 residues. Deletions cut 8 bases from V and 3 bases from J, with 11 bases between. For the CDR3, the DNA is TGTGCCAGCTCAGACGACAGTGGAAACACCATATATTTT. Amino acids: CASSDDSGNTIYF.

On this clone: At one end the junction does not follow the germline gene, possibly because of a read error. The V call is TRBV20-1, the J call TRBJ2-7; the match to TRBD2 covers 8 bases. The germline V gene has CDR1 DFQATT and CDR2 SNEGSKA (reference sequence). The CDR3 runs to 11 residues. The CDR3 loop is CSARGAGASFF. The DNA of the CDR3 is TGCAGTGCTAGAGGAGCGGGGGCCTCTTTCTTC.

The chain combines TRBV28 with TRBJ1-6, with TRBD1 matching 8 bases. Germline assignment: CDR1 MDHEN and CDR2 SYDVKM. The CDR3 has 15 residues. V lost 3 bases and J lost 9; bases outside the gene matches: 7. The CDR3 sequence: CASSFLDRAGSPLHF. As DNA, the CDR3 is TGTGCCAGCAGTTTCTTGGACAGGGCGGGTTCACCCCTCCACTTT.

This clone was recorded a few times. V usage is TRBV2 and J usage is TRBJ2-3, with unresolved D. V gave up 6 bases and J gave up 6 bases, with 10 bases separating them. CDR3 size: 12 residues. Germline CDR1 is SNHLY and CDR2 is FYNNEI. Written as DNA, the CDR3 is TGTGCCAGCAGCCCTAGTAGGGATACGCAGTATTTT. Protein: CASSPSRDTQYF.